This is a list of T cell receptor beta chains from one sample in a study of long-term antiretroviral therapy in people with HIV. Some clones are missing from TCRdb's copy, which holds only in-frame ones; the method was immunoSEQ multiplex PCR. The sample lists some 19,000 clones; approximately 84% were seen once. The sequencing used unsorted PBMCs, collected 0.9 years after starting antiretroviral therapy. Receptor source: a man in his late teens or twenties with HIV. CDR3s include the opening cysteine and the closing phenylalanine or tryptophan. Fields, in order: D gene, clone size, J gene, V gene, CDR3 protein, CDR3 DNA. The D gene is left open where the match is weak. For some rows the clone size is stated as once, few or many, or as a class when expanded; others skip it.

TRBD2 - TRBJ2-1 TRBV11-2 CASSLGISGGARDEQFF TGTGCCAGCAGCTTAGGGATTAGCGGGGGGGCCAGGGATGAGCAGTTCTTC
TRBD2 - TRBJ2-5 TRBV5-1 CASSLGDVAGEETQYF TGCGCCAGCAGCTTGGGTGACGTGGCGGGGGAAGAGACCCAGTACTTC
TRBD2 - TRBJ2-1 TRBV19 CASSKAGLRGEQFF TGTGCCAGTAGTAAAGCGGGGCTGAGAGGCGAGCAGTTCTTC
TRBD1 once TRBJ2-7 TRBV5-6 CASSYGTGSYEQYF TGTGCCAGCAGCTACGGGACAGGGTCCTACGAGCAGTACTTC
- - TRBJ2-1 TRBV10-3 CAIADPPGRKEVEQFF TGTGCCATCGCGGACCCGCCGGGACGTAAAGAGGTCGAGCAGTTCTTC
- - TRBJ2-3 TRBV5-6 CASSLRVGEDTQYF TGTGCCAGCAGCTTGAGGGTAGGAGAAGATACGCAGTATTTT
- - TRBJ2-6 TRBV29-1 CSVEGGDSRSGANVLTF TGCAGCGTTGAAGGGGGGGACAGCCGCTCTGGGGCCAACGTCCTGACTTTC
TRBD1 - TRBJ2-5 TRBV11-3 CASSSTGTGGQETQYF TGTGCCAGCAGCTCGACCGGGACAGGGGGCCAAGAGACCCAGTACTTC
- - TRBJ2-4 TRBV6-5 CASDSGFEYF TGTGCCAGCGACTCCGGTTTTGAGTACTTC
- - TRBJ2-5 TRBV25-1 CASTDPVLQETQYF TGTGCCAGCACTGACCCTGTTCTACAAGAGACCCAGTACTTC
TRBD1 - TRBJ1-4 TRBV5-1 CASSRDSDATNEKLFF TGCGCCAGCAGCCGGGACAGCGATGCAACTAATGAAAAACTGTTTTTT
- few TRBJ1-4 TRBV6-6 CASSRFPSEKLFF TGTGCCAGCAGTCGGTTCCCCTCCGAAAAACTGTTTTTT
TRBD2 - TRBJ2-1 TRBV11-2 CASSVRLAGGSYNEQFF TGTGCCAGCAGCGTACGACTAGCGGGGGGCTCCTACAATGAGCAGTTCTTC
- - TRBJ1-4 TRBV6-1 CASSEEGLGRKLFF TGTGCCAGCAGTGAAGAGGGACTAGGGCGAAAACTGTTTTTT
TRBD1 - TRBJ2-2 TRBV6-5 CASSYGTGDLGELFF TGTGCCAGCAGTTACGGGACAGGGGACCTCGGGGAGCTGTTTTTT
TRBD2 - TRBJ2-7 TRBV10-1 CASSGGLAGVYEQYF TGCGCCAGCAGTGGGGGACTAGCGGGGGTGTACGAGCAGTACTTC
- - TRBJ1-2 TRBV7-9 CASSLPGNNYGYTF TGTGCCAGCAGCTTACCGGGAAACAACTATGGCTACACCTTC
- few TRBJ2-3 TRBV2 CASSEALVPESSSTDTQYF TGTGCCAGCAGTGAAGCGCTTGTGCCAGAATCCTCTAGCACAGATACGCAGTATTTT
TRBD2 - TRBJ2-3 TRBV6-1 CASTLAGGTDTQYF TGTGCCAGCACCCTAGCGGGGGGAACAGATACGCAGTATTTT
- - TRBJ2-2 TRBV11-2 CASSLGDGELFF TGTGCCAGCAGCTTAGGCGACGGGGAGCTGTTTTTT
- - TRBJ2-3 TRBV6-1 CASSPVGVSGYF TGTGCCAGCAGCCCAGTCGGGGTTAGTGGGTATTTT
- - TRBJ2-3 TRBV5-1 CASSSGSTQATQYF TGCGCCAGCAGCTCCGGGTCCACCCAGGCTACGCAGTATTTT
- - TRBJ2-5 TRBV28 CASSLFSQETQYF TGTGCCAGCAGTTTATTCTCCCAAGAGACCCAGTACTTC
- - TRBJ1-3 TRBV18 CASSPWDTGPGSGNTIYF TGTGCCAGCTCACCGTGGGACACCGGGCCCGGCTCTGGAAACACCATATATTTT
- once TRBJ1-2 TRBV6-6 CAAGGALYGYTF TGTGCCGCTGGGGGAGCCCTCTATGGCTACACCTTC
- - TRBJ1-4 TRBV7-8 CASSFRDSSEKLFF TGTGCCAGCAGCTTCCGGGACTCCTCCGAAAAACTGTTTTTT
- - TRBJ1-1 TRBV5-1 CASSGSTENTEAFF TGCGCCAGCAGCGGATCGACAGAGAACACTGAAGCTTTCTTT
- - TRBJ1-1 TRBV14 CASSQTLSTEAFF TGTGCCAGCAGCCAAACGCTTTCCACTGAAGCTTTCTTT
- - TRBJ2-3 TRBV27 CASSPRKGVLSTDTQYF TGTGCCAGCAGCCCCCGGAAAGGAGTACTGAGCACAGATACGCAGTATTTT
- - TRBJ1-1 TRBV6-5 CASSYSRALGTEAFF TGTGCCAGCAGTTACTCAAGAGCACTGGGCACTGAAGCTTTCTTT
- - TRBJ1-3 TRBV7-9 CASSDLKSSGNTIYF TGTGCCAGCAGCGATCTCAAGAGCTCTGGAAACACCATATATTTT
TRBD2 - TRBJ2-3 TRBV18 CASSPRTSGVTDTQYF TGTGCCAGCTCACCTAGGACTAGCGGGGTCACAGATACGCAGTATTTT
TRBD1 few TRBJ1-5 TRBV10-2 CATRPKTGVSQPQHF TGCGCCACGCGACCGAAGACAGGGGTGAGCCAGCCCCAGCATTTT
- few TRBJ1-5 TRBV2 CASGQRRDQSNQPQHF TGTGCCAGCGGCCAGCGGCGGGACCAGAGCAATCAGCCCCAGCATTTT
- - TRBJ2-3 TRBV11-2 CASSLVATAQYF TGTGCCAGCAGCTTAGTCGCCACAGCGCAGTATTTT
TRBD1 - TRBJ2-3 TRBV10-1 CASSVIGDSGTQYF TGCGCCAGCAGTGTGATTGGGGACAGCGGTACGCAGTATTTT
TRBD1 - TRBJ2-7 TRBV27 CASSTTGQGKGEQYF TGTGCCAGCAGCACGACGGGACAGGGGAAAGGAGAGCAGTACTTC
TRBD1 once TRBJ1-2 TRBV5-1 CASSLTPGQASNYGYTF TGCGCCAGCAGCCTCACTCCGGGACAGGCATCTAACTATGGCTACACCTTC